The rows below give T cell receptor beta chains drawn from one sample of a study of blood T cell repertoires in COVID-19. Produced via immunoSEQ multiplex PCR; TCRdb's table is partial and in-frame only. The repertoire holds 150,000 to 190,000 clones, with roughly 84% as singletons. Sample: peripheral blood. The receptors come from a woman aged 55-70 years with COVID-19, enrolled during active disease. The CDR3 runs from the conserved cysteine through the conserved F or W. Each record gives: CDR3 length, clone size, J gene, D gene, V gene, CDR3 DNA, CDR3 protein. D genes are given only for firm matches. The listing skips clone size in some rows; elsewhere it reads once, few, many or a size class.

cdr3_length: 14
clone_size: -
j_call: TRBJ1-1
d_call: -
v_call: TRBV30
cdr3_nt: TGTGCCTGGAGCCAGGGGAGCTGGGGGACTGAAGCTTTCTTT
cdr3_aa: CAWSQGSWGTEAFF

cdr3_length: 12
clone_size: few
j_call: TRBJ2-3
d_call: -
v_call: TRBV5-1
cdr3_nt: TGCGCCAGCAGCCTTAGCACAGATACGCAGTATTTT
cdr3_aa: CASSLSTDTQYF

cdr3_length: 15
clone_size: -
j_call: TRBJ1-2
d_call: -
v_call: TRBV6-5
cdr3_nt: TGTGCCAGCAGTTACTCGATACAGGGCATCCAGGGCTACACCTTC
cdr3_aa: CASSYSIQGIQGYTF

cdr3_length: 18
clone_size: -
j_call: TRBJ2-1
d_call: TRBD2
v_call: TRBV3-1/TRBV3-2
cdr3_nt: TGTGCCAGCAGCCAAGATTCACTAGCGGGATCCCTTTACAATGAGCAGTTCTTC
cdr3_aa: CASSQDSLAGSLYNEQFF

cdr3_length: 15
clone_size: -
j_call: TRBJ1-5
d_call: -
v_call: TRBV5-5
cdr3_nt: TGTGCCAGCAGCCCCGACACTTATAGCAATCAGCCCCAGCATTTT
cdr3_aa: CASSPDTYSNQPQHF

cdr3_length: 15
clone_size: -
j_call: TRBJ1-2
d_call: TRBD1
v_call: TRBV19
cdr3_nt: TGTGCCATCTCCTTTCGGGCAGGGGGCGAGGATGGCTACACCTTC
cdr3_aa: CAISFRAGGEDGYTF

cdr3_length: 19
clone_size: -
j_call: TRBJ2-1
d_call: TRBD1
v_call: TRBV5-4
cdr3_nt: TGTGCCAGCAGCTCGGGACAGGGGGCGCCCAATAGACCCTACAATGAGCAGTTCTTC
cdr3_aa: CASSSGQGAPNRPYNEQFF

cdr3_length: 13
clone_size: -
j_call: TRBJ2-7
d_call: -
v_call: TRBV11-2
cdr3_nt: TGTGCCAGCAGCTTAGTGGTTCGGACAGAGCAGTACTTC
cdr3_aa: CASSLVVRTEQYF

cdr3_length: 14
clone_size: -
j_call: TRBJ2-1
d_call: -
v_call: TRBV10-2
cdr3_nt: TGCGCCAGCAGAGCGGGTTGGGACTACAATGAGCAGTTCTTC
cdr3_aa: CASRAGWDYNEQFF

cdr3_length: 15
clone_size: -
j_call: TRBJ2-1
d_call: -
v_call: TRBV7-8
cdr3_nt: TGTGCCAGCAGCTTAGGTTATGGACAACCCAATGAGCAGTTCTTC
cdr3_aa: CASSLGYGQPNEQFF

cdr3_length: 15
clone_size: -
j_call: TRBJ1-5
d_call: -
v_call: TRBV6-5
cdr3_nt: TGTGCCAGCAGTTACTCTAAGGGAGGCAATCAGCCCCAGCATTTT
cdr3_aa: CASSYSKGGNQPQHF

cdr3_length: 15
clone_size: once
j_call: TRBJ2-2
d_call: TRBD1
v_call: TRBV7-7
cdr3_nt: TGTGCTAGCAGCCAGGGACAGGGTGGCACCGGGGAGCTGTTTTTT
cdr3_aa: CASSQGQGGTGELFF

cdr3_length: 16
clone_size: -
j_call: TRBJ2-2
d_call: TRBD1
v_call: TRBV7-3
cdr3_nt: TGTGCCAGCAGCTTATGGCAGGGGGTGGACACCGGGGAGCTGTTTTTT
cdr3_aa: CASSLWQGVDTGELFF

cdr3_length: 15
clone_size: -
j_call: TRBJ2-7
d_call: -
v_call: TRBV25-1
cdr3_nt: TGTGCCAGCACCGATGGGGGGGCGGGGTTCCACGAGCAGTACTTC
cdr3_aa: CASTDGGAGFHEQYF

cdr3_length: 17
clone_size: -
j_call: TRBJ2-2
d_call: TRBD2
v_call: TRBV15
cdr3_nt: TGTGCCACCAGCAGAGATTTAGGCGGGAGCGGCACCGGGGAGCTGTTTTTT
cdr3_aa: CATSRDLGGSGTGELFF

cdr3_length: 13
clone_size: -
j_call: TRBJ2-1
d_call: -
v_call: TRBV2
cdr3_nt: TGTGCCAGCAACAGGGAGCCGGACAATGAGCAGTTCTTC
cdr3_aa: CASNREPDNEQFF

cdr3_length: 14
clone_size: few
j_call: TRBJ1-1
d_call: -
v_call: TRBV5-1
cdr3_nt: TGCGCCAGCAGCGTGGGCCGCACAGAAACTGAAGCTTTCTTT
cdr3_aa: CASSVGRTETEAFF

cdr3_length: 13
clone_size: -
j_call: TRBJ1-2
d_call: -
v_call: TRBV10-3
cdr3_nt: TGTGCCAACCAAGACAGCTCTAACTATGGCTACACCTTC
cdr3_aa: CANQDSSNYGYTF

cdr3_length: 20
clone_size: once
j_call: TRBJ2-4
d_call: -
v_call: TRBV21-1
cdr3_nt: TGTGCCAGCAGCAAATCCATCCCCGGGACACGGAAAGGGGCCAAAAACATTCAGTACTTC
cdr3_aa: CASSKSIPGTRKGAKNIQYF